This entry is about one T cell receptor beta chain. Its antigen is not yet known. No much larger clonotype is one base removed from it; base qualities were not supplied. The sample is drawn from a study of technical replicates of blood from a handful of donors listed by TCRdb under 2017. The CDR3 goes from the cysteine to the phenylalanine over 17 residues. The kept DNA is CDR3 alone, 51 bases in frame from the first base. In the germline V gene (reference sequence), CDR1 corresponds to LNHNV and CDR2 to YYDKDF. V has 1 base trimmed and J has 3 bases trimmed; junction bases matching no gene number 10. The protocol used for the library was the immunoSEQ multiplex PCR assay. Entries here come from immuneACCESS through TCRdb and include only in-frame sequences with V and J called. Some clones fail to appear in such tables; in the studies checked, an unresolved V gene covers under half of the shortfall, and the cause of the remainder is unknown. This sample gives approximately 87,000 clones in total; more than 85% of them show up just once. 0.3% to 0.45% of the sample rests with the top ten.

The specimen sequenced was T cells isolated from PBMCs. The sequence links TRBV15 to TRBJ2-5; 8 bases in the middle match TRBD2. The TCR comes from a human donor in good health. Some clones in this sample may be carry-over from other donors' samples. The CDR3 protein is CATSRGTPREVKETQYF. Read as DNA, the sequence is TGTGCCACCAGCAGAGGTACCCCGCGGGAGGTCAAAGAGACCCAGTACTTC.